This paragraph reports one TCR beta chain. Its cognate antigen is unknown. The data were taken from a study of cytomegalovirus exposure and HLA in healthy donors. Study background: A previous analysis identified 95 million to 120 million unique TCR beta sequences derived from some 200 million T cells. Of all 360 or so donors who were genotyped, 75% to 85% belonged to the Caucasian-associated ancestry cluster.

Germline lookup yields CDR1 SGHDN and CDR2 FVKESK. J was trimmed by 0 bases and V by 1 base; bases with no gene match: 5. The CDR3 consists of 16 residues. General observations from the study: There were over 150 TCR beta chains listed as cytomegalovirus-associated. TCR beta V- and J-gene trimming was later associated with a missense DCLRE1C variant.

The PCR employed 60 Vbeta primers together with 13 Jbeta primers. Profiled with immunoSEQ multiplex PCR; TCRdb holds only in-frame clones, not every one. The table records over 150,000 clones, 80% of them present only once. Sequenced material: PBMCs. The clonotype comes from a man aged 30-40 years in good health and CMV-seronegative. The chain links TRBV14 to TRBJ2-7, with 8 bases lining up with TRBD2. The CDR3 region has the DNA TGTGCCAGCAGCCAAGTGCGCGGGAGGAGCTCCTACGAGCAGTACTTC. This gives the protein CASSQVRGRSSYEQYF. Full variable domain (remainder filled in from reference TRBV14 and TRBJ2-7): EAGVTQFPSHSVIEKGQTVTLRCDPISGHDNLYWYRRVMGKEIKFLLHFVKESKQDESGMPNNRFLAERTGGTYSTLKVQPAELEDSGVYFCASSQVRGRSSYEQYFGPGTRLTVT.